The 27 T cell receptor beta chains listed next were all sequenced from one sample in a study of CD8+CD57+ T cells in acquired aplastic anemia (dated by TCRdb to 2017 to 2018). The run used an Illumina HiSeq 2000. Genomic DNA served as template for TCR beta VDJ combination and CDR3 sequence profiling. In-frame beta chains were kept once TCRdb had trimmed the public reads at Q25 with fastp and called clones with MiXCR. One record per CDR3 amino acid sequence lists the most common genes and DNA. For this sample the table gives under 75,000 distinct CDR3 sequences, of which roughly half were detected only once. Around 8.8% of the sample is held by the ten biggest clonotypes. The sample consisted of sorted CD4+, CD8+, or CD8+CD57+ T cells (not recorded which) from PBMCs. Receptors were obtained from a human donor in good health, serving as a control.

This clonotype was seen at least ten times. The gene calls are TRBV3-1 and TRBJ2-3, with 11 bases identical to TRBD2. Germline CDR1 and CDR2: LGHDT and YNNKEL (reference sequence). V shed 4 bases and J 4 bases; nucleotides not matched to a gene: 10. The CDR3 has 17 residues. The CDR3 coding sequence is TGTGCCAGCAGCCTCTGGAATGTAGCGGGAGGGTCAGATACGCAGTATTTT. Translation: CASSLWNVAGGSDTQYF.

As concerns this clonotype: A read error may be the cause here, since a much bigger clone is one base away. The chain is built from TRBV11-2 and TRBJ2-5; D may be TRBD2 (5 bases). The V gene's germline CDR1 is SGHAT and CDR2 FQNNGV. The CDR3 extends over 14 amino acids. With 7 bases removed from V and 3 bases from J, the gap between germline ends came to 15 bases. The CDR3 DNA follows: TGTGCCAGCAAAGAGTTAGTGGGAGAAGAGACCCAGTACTTC. Amino acid sequence: CASKELVGEETQYF.

This chain uses TRBV29-1 with TRBJ1-5; the D gene is possibly TRBD1 (6 bases). Germline V gives CDR1 SQVTM, CDR2 ANQGSEA. This CDR3 contains 14 residues. V dropped 0 bases and J dropped 7 bases, with 13 bases sitting between them. The CDR3 DNA reads TGCAGCGTTGAAGAGGGGGGGGCAAACCAGCCCCAGCATTTT. As protein: CSVEEGGANQPQHF.

In this sample, this clonotype is medium-sized. The gene calls are TRBV15 and TRBJ1-4; D might be TRBD1 (5 bases). This CDR3 contains 15 residues. V was clipped by 5 bases and J by 1 base, with 11 bases between them. Per germline, CDR1 LNHNV and CDR2 YYDKDF (reference sequence). CDR3 nucleotides: TGTGCCACCAGCCTAACAGGTGGAACTAATGAAAAACTGTTTTTT. Amino acids: CATSLTGGTNEKLFF.

This clonotype was picked up one time. V and J are TRBV19 and TRBJ1-1, with D hard to call. This CDR3 region has 15 residues. Trimming pared 3 bases from V and 6 bases from J, leaving 17 bases between. The germline V gene has CDR1 LNHDA and CDR2 SQIVND (reference sequence). CDR3 sequence: CASSINRLAVPEAFF. As DNA, the CDR3 is TGTGCCAGTAGTATTAACCGGCTTGCGGTGCCTGAAGCTTTCTTT. Together with reference TRBV19 and TRBJ1-1, the CDR3 gives the full variable domain: DGGITQSPKYLFRKEGQNVTLSCEQNLNHDAMYWYRQDPGQGLRLIYYSQIVNDFQKGDIAEGYSVSREKKESFPLTVTSAQKNPTAFYLCASSINRLAVPEAFFGQGTRLTVV.

This chain connects TRBV29-1 to TRBJ2-1; TRBD1 is a possible D gene (6 bases). Germline V gene data show CDR1 as SQVTM and CDR2 as ANQGSEA. Trimming removed 6 bases from V and 4 bases from J, with 16 bases in between. This CDR3 contains 14 residues. The chain's CDR3 is CSVNGRQAYNEQFF. The CDR3, as DNA: TGCAGCGTAAATGGTCGACAGGCGTACAATGAGCAGTTCTTC.

The sample holds many counts of this clonotype. The CDR3: CASSIRIVGSEAFF. The CDR3 nucleotides read TGTGCCAGTAGTATTCGGATTGTTGGGAGTGAAGCTTTCTTT. V gene TRBV19 combines with J gene TRBJ1-1, with D unresolved. Looked up from germline, CDR1 is LNHDA and CDR2 is SQIVND (reference sequence). The CDR3 consists of 14 residues. Trimming cost V 3 bases and J 7 bases, with 15 bases left between them.

In its sample, this clonotype is medium-sized. J is TRBJ2-7 and V is TRBV10-3, with D possibly matching TRBD2 (5 bases). This CDR3 has 14 amino acids. Trimming stripped 10 bases from V and 7 bases from J, with 23 bases between. Germline CDR1 is ENHRY and CDR2 is SYGVKD. CDR3 nucleotide sequence: TGTGCCACCCGAACGGGCGGACTCCCGGGTGAGCAGTACTTC. This sequence encodes CATRTGGLPGEQYF.

This chain joins TRBV19 and TRBJ1-3; 7 bases are a match to TRBD1. Germline values: CDR1 LNHDA, CDR2 SQIVND (reference sequence). This CDR3 contains 14 residues. The J segment lost 4 bases and the V segment lost 5 bases, leaving 5 bases of the junction unmatched. CDR3 bases: TGTGCCAGTAGTCCACAGGGGTCGGGAAACACCATATATTTT. This codes for CASSPQGSGNTIYF.

The chain combines TRBV25-1 with TRBJ2-3; TRBD1 aligns across 7 bases. Looked up from germline, CDR1 is MGHDK and CDR2 is SYGVNS. V shed 6 bases, J shed 2 bases, and the junction held 5 bases outside the gene matches. CDR3 length: 14 amino acids. The CDR3 sequence: CASSLTGNTDTQYF. In DNA form, the CDR3 reads TGTGCCAGCAGCCTGACAGGGAACACAGATACGCAGTATTTT.

The chain combines TRBV24-1 with TRBJ1-2, with TRBD1 matching over 7 bases. Germline lookup yields CDR1 KGHDR and CDR2 SFDVKD. Germline trimming cut 7 bases from V and 4 bases from J; bases unmatched to any gene: 8. The CDR3 totals 14 residues. The DNA for the CDR3 is TGTGCCACCAGCAGCCGAACAGGGGCCTATGGCTACACCTTC. It yields the protein CATSSRTGAYGYTF.

The V call is TRBV2, the J call TRBJ2-5, with unresolved D. The germline V gene has CDR1 SNHLY and CDR2 FYNNEI. The CDR3 runs to 12 residues. V lost 6 bases to trimming and J lost 0 bases, with 5 bases between them. The CDR3 DNA is TGTGCCAGCAGAGGTAACCAAGAGACCCAGTACTTC. Amino acids: CASRGNQETQYF.

This clonotype was recorded only once. The chain recombines TRBV19 with TRBJ2-3; TRBD1 aligns across 8 bases. Germline V gives CDR1 LNHDA, CDR2 SQIVND (reference sequence). This CDR3 comprises 14 residues. The V segment lost 3 bases and the J segment 6 bases; nucleotides outside the gene matches: 5. CDR3 sequence: CASSIGRGPDTQYF. CDR3 sequence (DNA): TGTGCCAGTAGTATTGGCAGGGGGCCGGATACGCAGTATTTT.

The rearrangement joins TRBV19 to TRBJ2-7; 9 bases agree with TRBD1. V lost 5 bases and J lost 2; bases outside the gene matches: 4. CDR1 and CDR2 from the germline V gene are LNHDA and SQIVND (reference sequence). CDR3 length: 14 residues. The CDR3 DNA reads as TGTGCCAGTAGTCGGGGGACAGGGACCTACGAGCAGTACTTC. It is translated as CASSRGTGTYEQYF.

This clonotype occurred a few times. The J gene is TRBJ2-7, the V gene TRBV25-1, with 9 bases aligning to TRBD1. Germline V gene data show CDR1 as MGHDK and CDR2 as SYGVNS. The trim removed 3 bases at V and 3 bases at J, leaving 6 bases unmatched. The CDR3 contains 15 residues. The CDR3: CASSEFSDRGYEQYF. CDR3 nucleotide sequence: TGTGCCAGCAGTGAGTTCTCGGACAGGGGCTACGAGCAGTACTTC.

As concerns this clonotype: Being one base from a much bigger clone, this may be a read error. The chain is built from TRBV6-1 and TRBJ1-3; 11 positions match TRBD1. The CDR3 runs 14 residues. CDR1 is MNHNS, CDR2 SASEGT, per germline. DNA of the CDR3: TGTCCCAGCAGTCCAGGGACAGGGGGTTACACCATATATTTT. Protein product: CPSSPGTGGYTIYF.

The chain uses TRBV7-2 and TRBJ1-1; D gene ambiguous. This CDR3 has 13 amino acids. Trimming stripped 2 bases from V and 5 bases from J, with 9 bases between. CDR1 and CDR2 from the germline V gene are SGHTA and FQGNSA. DNA of the CDR3: TGTGCCAGCAGCTTATTGATGGAAACTGAAGCTTTCTTT. This translates into CASSLLMETEAFF. Combining the CDR3 with reference TRBV7-2 and TRBJ1-1 gives the whole variable domain GAGVSQSPSNKVTEKGKDVELRCDPISGHTALYWYRQSLGQGLEFLIYFQGNSAPDKSGLPSDRFSAERTGGSVSTLTIQRTQQEDSAVYLCASSLLMETEAFFGQGTRLTVV.

This clonotype was counted ten times or more. The chain carries TRBV6-5 and TRBJ2-2, with a weak D call TRBD1 (5 bases). The V gene's germline CDR1 is MNHEY and CDR2 SVGAGI. This CDR3 is built from 14 residues. The ends were cut back, 4 bases at V and 1 base at J, with 7 bases in the middle. CDR3 in DNA: TGTGCCAGCAGTTCAGGGCTGAACACCGGGGAGCTGTTTTTT. It is translated as CASSSGLNTGELFF.

J is TRBJ2-7 and V is TRBV7-8; tentatively, D is TRBD1 (5 bases). The CDR3 has 16 amino acids. The germline CDR1 and CDR2 sequences are SGHVS and FQNEAQ. Trimming took 5 bases from V and 1 from J, leaving 18 bases between them. The CDR3 is CASSQPGHRPSYEQYF. The CDR3 DNA reads TGTGCCAGCAGCCAGCCCGGACATCGCCCATCCTACGAGCAGTACTTC.

In regard to this clonotype: The junction departs from germline at one end; a sequencing error may be responsible. The chain couples TRBV7-6 to TRBJ2-7, with 7 bases lining up with TRBD1. Germline CDR1 and CDR2: SGHVS and FNYEAQ. The length of the CDR3 is 13 residues. This chain's CDR3 is CASSSYRGPSWRF. The DNA for the CDR3 is TGTGCCAGCAGCTCCTACAGGGGCCCATCATGGAGGTTC.

V usage is TRBV19 and J usage is TRBJ1-3; D is unclear. Trimming left V 6 bases short and J 7 bases short, with 10 bases between. Germline CDR1 reads LNHDA; CDR2 reads SQIVND (reference sequence). The CDR3 is 12 residues long. The CDR3 sequence is CASRTVGNTIYF. The CDR3 DNA follows: TGTGCCAGTAGGACGGTGGGGAACACCATATATTTT.

This clonotype was recorded a few times. This chain links TRBV15 with TRBJ2-7; D uncertain. This CDR3 spans 11 amino acids. Trimming took 4 bases from V and 3 from J, leaving 4 bases between them. Germline CDR1 LNHNV, CDR2 YYDKDF (reference sequence). The chain's CDR3 is CATSTYYEQYF. The CDR3 DNA is TGTGCCACCAGCACCTACTACGAGCAGTACTTC.

V gene TRBV10-3 combines with J gene TRBJ2-1; 9 bases are shared with TRBD2. V shed 6 bases and J 5 bases; nucleotides not matched to a gene: 5. The CDR3 is made up of 14 amino acids. Germline-derived CDR1 and CDR2 are ENHRY and SYGVKD. For the CDR3, the DNA is TGTGCCATCAGCGTAAGACTAGCGGACAATGAGCAGTTCTTC. This codes for CAISVRLADNEQFF.

The chain joins TRBV2 to TRBJ2-5; 11 bases align to TRBD1. CDR3 length: 13 amino acids. After removal of 6 bases from V and 5 bases from J, the junction contained 2 bases not matched to a gene. Germline CDR1 SNHLY, CDR2 FYNNEI. The CDR3 here is CASRDRGRETQYF. In DNA form, the CDR3 reads TGTGCCAGCAGGGACAGGGGGCGCGAGACCCAGTACTTC.

The V call is TRBV7-9, the J call TRBJ2-1, with D uncertain. Germline CDR1 reads SEHNR; CDR2 reads FQNEAQ (reference sequence). The CDR3 is made up of 13 amino acids. Trimming shortened V by 6 bases and J by 6 bases, and 12 bases separated the two germline ends. The CDR3 DNA reads as TGTGCCAGCAGACGGATTGTTGGCAATGAGCAGTTCTTC. It yields the protein CASRRIVGNEQFF.

This clonotype was counted ten times or more. The gene calls are TRBV11-2 and TRBJ2-7; D perhaps matches TRBD2 (6 bases). The ends were cut back, 1 base at V and 3 bases at J, with 10 bases in the middle. CDR3 length: 14 residues. Germline CDR1 and CDR2: SGHAT and FQNNGV. CDR3 in amino acids: CASSLGSGVYEQYF. CDR3 nucleotides: TGTGCCAGCAGCTTAGGGTCGGGAGTCTACGAGCAGTACTTC. The complete variable domain, with remaining parts taken from reference TRBV11-2 and TRBJ2-7, reads EAGVAQSPRYKIIEKRQSVAFWCNPISGHATLYWYQQILGQGPKLLIQFQNNGVVDDSQLPKDRFSAERLKGVDSTLKIQPAKLEDSAVYLCASSLGSGVYEQYFGPGTRLTVT.

This clonotype was observed many times. The V call is TRBV5-1, the J call TRBJ2-3; no reliable D call. V lost 0 bases to trimming and J lost 3 bases, with 11 bases between them. Germline V gene data show CDR1 as SGHRS and CDR2 as YFSETQ. The length of the CDR3 is 15 residues. CDR3 protein: CASSLGPAFTDTQYF. The CDR3 nucleotides are TGCGCCAGCAGCTTGGGGCCCGCGTTTACAGATACGCAGTATTTT.